This record covers a single T cell receptor (beta chain). The data originate from a study of blood T cell repertoires in COVID-19. In the study overall: Spain, Italy and the United States supplied samples that represented acute and convalescent COVID-19.

Germline trimming cut 0 bases from V and 1 base from J; bases unmatched to any gene: 3. Germline V gene sequence: CDR1 KGHDR, CDR2 SFDVKD. The length of the CDR3 is 17 residues. In the original analysis: Counts of nucleated cells, estimated from reference gene primer amplification, were obtained. Profiled with immunoSEQ multiplex PCR; TCRdb holds only in-frame clones, not every one. V and J calls and clone size are those listed in that table; D and trimming were worked out from the DNA. The sample yields over 90,000 clones, roughly 80% seen once. Material for sequencing was peripheral blood. The chain has TRBV24-1 and TRBJ2-3, with 10 bases that match TRBD1. The clonotype comes from a man aged 55 to 70 with acute or convalescent COVID-19. CDR3 region: CATSDLRDRGGTDTQYF. CDR3 nucleotides: TGTGCCACCAGTGATTTGCGGGACAGGGGAGGCACAGATACGCAGTATTTT.